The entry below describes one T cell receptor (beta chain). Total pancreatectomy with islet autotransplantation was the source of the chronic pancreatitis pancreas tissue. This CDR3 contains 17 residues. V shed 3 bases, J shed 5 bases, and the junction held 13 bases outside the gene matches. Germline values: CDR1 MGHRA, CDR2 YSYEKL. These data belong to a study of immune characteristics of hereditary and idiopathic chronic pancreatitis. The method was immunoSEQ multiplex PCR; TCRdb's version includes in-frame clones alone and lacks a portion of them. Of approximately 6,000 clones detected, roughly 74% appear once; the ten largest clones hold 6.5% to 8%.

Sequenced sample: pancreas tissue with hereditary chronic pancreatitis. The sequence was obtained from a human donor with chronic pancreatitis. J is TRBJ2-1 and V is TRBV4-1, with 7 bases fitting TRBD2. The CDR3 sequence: CASSHPNGRGDNNEQFF. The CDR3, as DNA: TGCGCCAGCAGCCACCCTAATGGTCGGGGGGATAACAATGAGCAGTTCTTC.